This T cell receptor (beta chain) was identified during a study of blood T cells in healthy people across ages. Extracted total RNA amounted to at least 5 micrograms for each sample. Germline-derived CDR1 and CDR2 are SEHNR and FQNEAQ (reference sequence). V lost 8 bases and J 6 bases, leaving 11 bases between the germline ends. This CDR3 has 12 amino acids. A second about 7 to 12 cycle PCR used barcoded and J-beta primers. Tagging of each cDNA molecule was performed by a template-switch adaptor with 12 random nucleotides. TCRdb reprocessed the 5' RACE reads via MiXCR and lists one record per CDR3 protein. This sample has about 1,400,000 distinct CDR3 sequences, with approximately 60% found just once. This clonotype was counted a few times.

The rearrangement joins TRBV7-9 to TRBJ2-1; D possibly corresponds to TRBD2 (7 bases). The sample comprised blood. The clonotype originates from a man aged 18 to 30 in good health. The CDR3: CASEGGANEQFF. The DNA of the CDR3 is TGTGCCAGCGAAGGGGGGGCCAATGAGCAGTTCTTC.